The source of this T cell receptor beta chain is a study of blood T cell repertoires in COVID-19 (dated by TCRdb to 2020 to 2021). In the study overall: Samples covering the acute and convalescent phases of COVID-19 were provided by collaborators in the United States, Italy and Spain. The material from the prospective study consisted of cDNA or gDNA derived from T cells, B-cell-depleted T cells, or PBMCs. The dataset comprised deeply sampled blood TCRbeta repertoires from subjects exposed to, actively infected with, or recovered from COVID-19. A freely available public database, intended as a resource for researchers studying the immune response to SARS-CoV-2, is where the repertoires were released. The samples were drawn from the first 160 participants of the ongoing ImmuneRACE study and from 1,200 or so subjects provided by 6 global collaborators. A de-identified subject ID, COVID-19 status, age in years and sex were almost always included in the sample metadata. Where HLA class I and class II types were available, the types were taken from metadata supplied by the sample provider, not from assay-based typing. Broad study findings and their caveats: The quantity of clinical and demographic metadata differed by source and by participant and was supplied without curation.

TCRbeta CDR3 regions were amplified from genomic DNA by means of the immunoSEQ Assay, a bias-controlled multiplex PCR. On the authors' methods: The number of nucleated cells in each sample was estimated by amplification of reference gene primers within the assay. Sequence reads were collapsed and filtered to measure the absolute abundance of every unique TCRbeta CDR3 rearrangement. For each sample, productive Simpson clonality was calculated by taking the square root of Simpson's diversity index across productive rearrangements. TCRdb carries this immuneACCESS record with in-frame sequences only. Its versions omit some clonotypes, under half of them owing to an unresolved V gene in the studies checked, with the rest unexplained. That table furnishes V, J and clone size, whereas the DNA furnished D and trimming. The sample includes 180,000 or so clones, with around 83% observed a single time. The biggest ten clones account for around 3.6% of the sample.

Enrolling through a virtual design, the prospective study's participants ranged in age from roughly 18 to 90 years and lived across roughly 23 United States geographic areas. In the prospective study, cohorts were assigned on the basis of participant-reported clinical history obtained from a screening survey and a study questionnaire. In the prospective study, whole blood, serum and a nasopharyngeal or oropharyngeal swab were collected from each participant by mobile phlebotomists. Over a roughly two-month period, participants in the prospective study had the option of providing additional blood draws and questionnaires. Prospective study blood samples were shipped either frozen or at room temperature before DNA extraction. The CDR3 numbers 13 residues from cysteine through phenylalanine. Only CDR3 DNA remains: 39 bases, in frame from the first base. The germline V gene gives CDR1 as SGHAT and CDR2 as FQNNGV. V is clipped by 4 bases and J by 2 bases, and the sequence between their germline boundaries is 9 bases long.

Concerning this clone: What antigen it recognizes has not been identified. Base qualities were left out, and no much larger clone turns up one base away.

The chain joins TRBV11-2 to TRBJ2-7, with the D gene too uncertain to name. The sequencing sample was made of PBMCs or T cells enriched from blood (not recorded which). The sequence came from a woman in her forties or fifties in a cohort exposed to, infected with or recovered from COVID-19 (not recorded which). The DNA is as follows: TGTGCCAGCAGCTCAGGCCAGACCTACGAGCAGTACTTC. This encodes CASSSGQTYEQYF.